Following are 30 T cell receptor beta chains from one sample sequenced in a study of T cells in Graves' hyperthyroidism and ophthalmopathy. TCR beta CDR3 region amplification was performed from RNA transcripts. HTBI primers were used for first-round RT-PCR of the TCR CDR3. TCRdb independently ran MiXCR on the multiplex PCR reads; one entry per CDR3 protein. Among some 650,000 distinct CDR3 sequences listed, approximately 15% were seen once. Specimen: blood. These receptor sequences come from a woman aged 40 to 50 with Graves' ophthalmopathy.

This sequence joins TRBV18 and TRBJ2-7; TRBD1 matches at 8 bases. CDR3 size: 17 residues. Unmatched junction bases numbered 14, after V lost 1 base and J lost 6 bases. Germline values: CDR1 KGHSH, CDR2 LQKENI. The CDR3 protein is CASSPLGRGQGAFEQYF. The DNA for the CDR3 is TGTGCCAGCTCACCACTTGGCAGGGGGCAAGGAGCGTTCGAGCAGTACTTC.

The table lists this clonotype with many counts. The chain uses TRBV30 and TRBJ2-5, with TRBD2 as a possible D gene (6 bases). Per the germline V gene, CDR1 is GTSNPN and CDR2 is SVGIG (reference sequence). This CDR3 has 17 residues. V lost 1 base, J lost 1 base, and 19 bases lay in between. This CDR3 reads CAWSGVDTGLPQETQYF. CDR3 sequence (DNA): TGTGCCTGGAGTGGAGTTGACACCGGACTACCCCAAGAGACCCAGTACTTC.

This clonotype showed up many times. The rearrangement joins TRBV6-2 or TRBV6-3 to TRBJ2-5; D is undetermined. Trimming cost V 6 bases and J 3 bases, with 11 bases left between them. Per germline, CDR1 MNHEY and CDR2 SVGEGT. This CDR3 is 13 amino acids long. CDR3 sequence: CASRRLEKETQYF. In DNA, the CDR3 is TGTGCCAGCAGACGACTGGAAAAAGAGACCCAGTACTTC.

This clonotype was counted at least ten times. The germline gene is not matched at one end of the junction; a read error may be the cause. V is TRBV5-1 and J is TRBJ2-3, with 10 nucleotides matching TRBD2. The length of the CDR3 is 15 residues. Germline assignment: CDR1 SGHRS and CDR2 YFSETQ. CDR3 bases: TGTGCCAGCAGCCGTGGACTAGCGGGCACAGATACGCAGTATTTT. Translated: CASSRGLAGTDTQYF.

This clonotype has just a few counts. The chain combines TRBV20-1 with TRBJ2-7; no reliable D call. CDR3 size: 13 residues. Germline V CDR1 and CDR2: DFQATT, SNEGSKA (reference sequence). V was cut by 3 bases and J by 2 bases, with 11 bases left in between. CDR3 sequence (DNA): TGCAGTGCTAGGAGACTTTCTACCTACGAGCAGTACTTC. Translating it yields CSARRLSTYEQYF.

This chain links TRBV6-1 with TRBJ2-1; D is uncertain. Germline CDR1 and CDR2: MNHNS and SASEGT. The CDR3 consists of 12 residues. Between the trimmed V and J ends, which lost 3 bases and 11 bases, there was a span of 11 bases. CDR3 amino acids: CASSDNSLQQFF. For the CDR3, the DNA is TGTGCCAGCAGTGATAACAGCCTCCAGCAGTTCTTC.

The chain couples TRBV14 to TRBJ2-7; D gene uncertain. The CDR3 is 15 amino acids. Per germline, CDR1 SGHDN and CDR2 FVKESK. V lost 0 bases and J lost 2, with 11 bases in between. In DNA, the CDR3 is TGTGCCAGCAGCCAAGATCGGCTTCGCGCCTACGAGCAGTACTTC. Encoded protein: CASSQDRLRAYEQYF.

This clonotype was seen ten or more times. The CDR3 spells CASSDRLAVLDEQFF. The CDR3 DNA reads as TGTGCCAGCAGTGATAGACTGGCGGTGCTTGATGAGCAGTTCTTC. The J gene is TRBJ2-1, the V gene TRBV2; D remains unclear. The germline V and J ends were trimmed by 3 bases and 8 bases, with 17 bases remaining between them. The CDR3 length is 15 residues. Germline values: CDR1 SNHLY, CDR2 FYNNEI.

This clonotype was seen many times. The chain employs TRBV6-2 or TRBV6-3 and TRBJ1-1; D gene ambiguous. This CDR3 comprises 14 residues. Trimming took off 4 bases at V and 4 bases at J, with 13 bases between the two ends. CDR1 is MNHEY, CDR2 SVGEGT, per germline. In DNA, the CDR3 is TGTGCCAGCAGTTCAAAGGAGCGTCGCACTGAAGCTTTCTTT. Translation: CASSSKERRTEAFF.

This clonotype came up many times. The V call is TRBV28, the J call TRBJ1-2; D remains unclear. The CDR3 is 13 residues long. Germline V gene sequence: CDR1 MDHEN, CDR2 SYDVKM. V lost 7 bases to trimming and J lost 2 bases, with 11 bases between them. The CDR3 sequence: CASNGHSNYGYTF. The CDR3 region has the DNA TGTGCCAGCAATGGCCACTCGAACTATGGCTACACCTTC.

The chain carries TRBV19 and TRBJ1-5; 7 bases match TRBD1. With 5 bases clipped from V and 4 bases from J, the junction kept 14 bases outside the gene matches. Germline V lookup: CDR1 LNHDA, CDR2 SQIVND (reference sequence). This CDR3 is 17 amino acids long. DNA of the CDR3: TGTGCCAGTAGTCCCCCCTCCCACAGGGGCCCTAATCAGCCCCAGCATTTT. Amino acid sequence: CASSPPSHRGPNQPQHF.

This clonotype has just a few counts. In DNA form, the CDR3 reads TGTGCCAGCAGTGATGAATTTGCACGCCAGTACTTC. Its protein is CASSDEFARQYF. The genes are TRBV6-1 and TRBJ2-5; D uncertain. Looked up from germline, CDR1 is MNHNS and CDR2 is SASEGT. This CDR3 region has 12 residues. The ends were cut back, 3 bases at V and 10 bases at J, with 12 bases in the middle.

The table lists this clonotype with many counts. V gene TRBV12-3 or TRBV12-4 combines with J gene TRBJ2-1, with TRBD2 matching over 9 bases. V gave up 6 bases and J gave up 6 bases; unmatched junction bases: 6. This CDR3 has 14 amino acids. The CDR3 loop reads CASSTGLASNEQFF. DNA for the CDR3: TGTGCCAGCAGCACGGGACTAGCCTCCAATGAGCAGTTCTTC.

Many counts were recorded for this clonotype. CDR3 residues: CSARDPRVGSTEAFF. In DNA form, the CDR3 reads TGCAGTGCTAGAGATCCCCGCGTGGGGAGCACTGAAGCTTTCTTT. The rearrangement joins TRBV20-1 to TRBJ1-1; no firm D call. The CDR3 loop spans 15 amino acids. CDR1 and CDR2 (germline): DFQATT, SNEGSKA (reference sequence). V shed 0 bases and J shed 4 bases, with 15 bases lying between them.

This chain joins TRBV29-1 and TRBJ1-2; D might be TRBD1 (5 bases). The V and J ends lost 4 bases and 3 bases respectively, with 15 bases between them. This CDR3 region has 14 residues. Germline V gene data show CDR1 as SQVTM and CDR2 as ANQGSEA. This CDR3 is CSVGPAGGDYGYTF. CDR3 nucleotide sequence: TGCAGCGTTGGACCCGCGGGGGGGGACTATGGCTACACCTTC.

This clonotype turned up a few times. The J gene is TRBJ1-4, the V gene TRBV6-5, with 7 bases that match TRBD1. V shed 0 bases and J 5 bases; nucleotides not matched to a gene: 3. The V gene's germline CDR1 is MNHEY and CDR2 SVGAGI. CDR3 length: 15 amino acids. CDR3 amino acids: CASSYSRGGNEKLFF. DNA of the CDR3: TGTGCCAGCAGTTACTCGAGAGGGGGCAATGAAAAACTGTTTTTT.

This clonotype has a count of ten or more. The chain combines TRBV2 with TRBJ2-7, with unresolved D. Germline assignment: CDR1 SNHLY and CDR2 FYNNEI. V shed 6 bases and J shed 5 bases, with 17 bases lying between them. The length of the CDR3 is 14 residues. The CDR3 loop reads CASRQEEVAHEQYF. CDR3 bases: TGTGCCAGCAGGCAAGAAGAGGTGGCACACGAGCAGTACTTC.

This clonotype was found a few times. J is TRBJ1-6 and V is TRBV28; no firm D call. Germline V gene data show CDR1 as MDHEN and CDR2 as SYDVKM. The CDR3 covers 16 residues. V was cut by 6 bases and J by 0 bases, with 12 bases left in between. The CDR3: CASRGGRNSYNSPLHF. CDR3 coding DNA: TGTGCCAGCAGGGGTGGACGGAACTCCTATAATTCACCCCTCCACTTT.

This clonotype was detected a few times. The chain carries TRBV6-6 and TRBJ2-3, with 7 bases matching TRBD1. The germline gives CDR1 MNHNY, CDR2 SVGAGI (reference sequence). Germline trimming cut 1 base from V and 2 bases from J; bases unmatched to any gene: 3. The CDR3 contains 15 residues. The CDR3 spells CASSYLDRNTDTQYF. The CDR3 DNA is TGTGCCAGCAGTTACTTGGACAGGAACACAGATACGCAGTATTTT.

Ten or more counts support this clonotype. J is TRBJ2-5 and V is TRBV4-2; D is ambiguous. V lost 0 bases to trimming and J lost 2 bases, with 13 bases between them. Germline CDR1 is LGHNA and CDR2 is YNFKEQ. The CDR3 extends over 16 amino acids. Here the CDR3 DNA reads TGTGCCAGCAGCCAAGATCGGAACTACTTACAAGAGACCCAGTACTTC. This gives the protein CASSQDRNYLQETQYF.

The rearrangement joins TRBV7-3 to TRBJ1-6; tentative D call: TRBD1 (6 bases). The CDR3 consists of 16 residues. Trimming left V 1 base short and J 5 bases short, with 12 bases between. Germline V gives CDR1 SGHTA, CDR2 FQGTGA. The CDR3 region has the DNA TGTGCCAGCAGCTTAATGCCCCAGGGGAATAATTCACCCCTCCACTTT. This gives the protein CASSLMPQGNNSPLHF.

This clonotype was observed a few times. The V gene is TRBV28, the J gene TRBJ2-1; D gene unclear. Trimming left V 1 base short and J 8 bases short, with 9 bases between. This CDR3 has 13 residues. The germline V gene has CDR1 MDHEN and CDR2 SYDVKM. CDR3 residues: CASSLLQLDEQFF. CDR3 in DNA: TGTGCCAGCAGTTTATTACAGCTGGATGAGCAGTTCTTC.

This CDR3 is CASSLVGVGGNEQFF. In nucleotides, the CDR3 is TGTGCCAGCAGTTTAGTGGGGGTGGGTGGCAATGAGCAGTTCTTC. The gene calls are TRBV12-3 or TRBV12-4 and TRBJ2-1, with D tentatively TRBD1 or TRBD2 (5 bases each). Trimming took off 1 base at V and 6 bases at J, with 13 bases between the two ends. The CDR3 runs to 15 residues.

With regard to this clonotype: A clone one base away is much larger, so this may be a read error. The chain has TRBV3-1 and TRBJ2-1, with 9 bases matching TRBD1. V lost 4 bases to trimming and J lost 5 bases; unmatched junction nucleotides: 6. The germline gives CDR1 LGHDT, CDR2 YNNKEL (reference sequence). CDR3 size: 15 residues. CDR3 bases: TGTGCCAGCAGCCGCCCCGACAGGGGGAACAATGAGCAGTTCTTC. Its protein product is CASSRPDRGNNEQFF.

This clonotype was seen a handful of times. V gene TRBV20-1 combines with J gene TRBJ1-5, with 7 bases lining up with TRBD1. Germline CDR1 reads DFQATT; CDR2 reads SNEGSKA (reference sequence). CDR3 size: 14 residues. The junction had 8 bases not matched to a gene; V was cut back by 5 bases and J by 4 bases. The CDR3 bases are TGCAGTGCTGTCCGGGACAGACTAAATCAGCCCCAGCATTTT. It encodes CSAVRDRLNQPQHF.

The chain links TRBV20-1 to TRBJ2-1; unclear D gene. V was pared by 3 bases and J by 7 bases, with 25 bases between. Germline V lookup: CDR1 DFQATT, CDR2 SNEGSKA (reference sequence). The CDR3 sequence is 17 residues long. CDR3 sequence reads: CSASFTGGTPRGNEQFF. The CDR3 DNA reads TGCAGTGCTAGTTTCACGGGCGGCACCCCGCGAGGAAATGAGCAGTTCTTC.

This clonotype was found many times. The DNA of the CDR3 is TGTGCCAGCAGCCTTCGACAGGGCCATACTGAAGCTTTCTTT. Its translation is CASSLRQGHTEAFF. The V and J genes are TRBV7-8 and TRBJ1-1; 7 positions match TRBD1. The CDR3 totals 14 residues. Germline CDR1 reads SGHVS; CDR2 reads FQNEAQ. After removal of 5 bases from V and 5 bases from J, the junction contained 8 bases not matched to a gene.

This clonotype has ten or more counts. The gene calls are TRBV5-1 and TRBJ2-3; D gene ambiguous. The germline V gene encodes CDR1 SGHRS and CDR2 YFSETQ. The CDR3 extends over 12 amino acids. Deletions cut 0 bases from V and 6 bases from J, with 5 bases between. Here the CDR3 DNA reads TGCGCCAGCAGCTTGGATGAGGATACGCAGTATTTT. Encoded protein: CASSLDEDTQYF.

This clonotype has a count of ten or more. The CDR3 bases are TGTGCCAGCAGCCGGCAGGGGCACTACACCTTC. Translating gives CASSRQGHYTF. The chain uses TRBV3-1 and TRBJ1-2, with D perhaps matching TRBD1 (6 bases). V was trimmed by 4 bases and J by 10 bases, leaving 10 bases between them. The germline V gene has CDR1 LGHDT and CDR2 YNNKEL (reference sequence). CDR3 length: 11 residues.

The CDR3 bases are TGTGCCAGCAGCCCCGGGGACAGGGAAACAGATACGCAGTATTTT. Its translation is CASSPGDRETDTQYF. This chain uses TRBV7-3 with TRBJ2-3, with 9 nucleotides matching TRBD1. Losses at the gene ends were 5 bases for V and 3 bases for J; bases not matched to a gene: 6. Germline V gene data show CDR1 as SGHTA and CDR2 as FQGTGA. The CDR3 sequence is 15 residues long.